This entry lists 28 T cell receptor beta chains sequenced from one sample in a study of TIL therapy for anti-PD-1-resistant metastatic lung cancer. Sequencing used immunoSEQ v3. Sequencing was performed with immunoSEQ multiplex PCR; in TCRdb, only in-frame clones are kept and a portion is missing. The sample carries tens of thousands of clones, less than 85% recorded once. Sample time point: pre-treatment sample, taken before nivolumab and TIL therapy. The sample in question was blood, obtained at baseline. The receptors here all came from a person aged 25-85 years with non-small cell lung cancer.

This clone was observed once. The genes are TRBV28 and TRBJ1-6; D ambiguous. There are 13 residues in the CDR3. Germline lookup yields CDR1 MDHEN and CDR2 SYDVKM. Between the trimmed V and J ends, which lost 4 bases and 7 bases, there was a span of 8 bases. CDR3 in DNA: TGTGCCAGCAGTTCCGGTCGAAATTCACCCCTCCACTTT. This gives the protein CASSSGRNSPLHF.

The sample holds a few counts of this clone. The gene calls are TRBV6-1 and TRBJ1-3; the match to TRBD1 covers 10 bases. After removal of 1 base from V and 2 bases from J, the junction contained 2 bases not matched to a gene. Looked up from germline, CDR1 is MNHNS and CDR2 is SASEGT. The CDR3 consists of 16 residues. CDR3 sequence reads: CASSEVGQGAGNTIYF. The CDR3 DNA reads TGTGCCAGCAGTGAAGTTGGACAGGGGGCTGGAAACACCATATATTTT.

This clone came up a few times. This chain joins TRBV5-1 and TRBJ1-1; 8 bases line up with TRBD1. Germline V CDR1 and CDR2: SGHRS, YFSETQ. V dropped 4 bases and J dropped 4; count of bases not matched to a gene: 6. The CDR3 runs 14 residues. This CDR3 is CASSLNTGGTEAFF. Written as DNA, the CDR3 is TGCGCCAGCAGCCTAAACACAGGGGGCACTGAAGCTTTCTTT.

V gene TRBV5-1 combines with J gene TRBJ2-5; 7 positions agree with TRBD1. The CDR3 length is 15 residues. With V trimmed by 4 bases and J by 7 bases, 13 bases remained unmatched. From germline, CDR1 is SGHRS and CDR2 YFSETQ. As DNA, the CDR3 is TGCGCCAGCAGCGCCTCAGACAGGGACCGGGGGACCCAGTACTTC. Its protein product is CASSASDRDRGTQYF.

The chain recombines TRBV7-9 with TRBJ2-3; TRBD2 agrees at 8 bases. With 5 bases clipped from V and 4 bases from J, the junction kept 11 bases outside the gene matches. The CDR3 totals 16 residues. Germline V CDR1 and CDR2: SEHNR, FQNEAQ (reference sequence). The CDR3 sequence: CASSPKWGTRADTQYF. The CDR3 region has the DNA TGTGCCAGCAGCCCCAAGTGGGGGACTAGAGCAGATACGCAGTATTTT.

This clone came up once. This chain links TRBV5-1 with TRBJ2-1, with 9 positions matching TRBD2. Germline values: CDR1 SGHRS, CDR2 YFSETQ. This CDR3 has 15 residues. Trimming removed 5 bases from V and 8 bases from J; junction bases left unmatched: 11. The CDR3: CASRLDVGLAHEQFF. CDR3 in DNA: TGCGCCAGCAGATTAGATGTGGGACTAGCTCATGAGCAGTTCTTC.

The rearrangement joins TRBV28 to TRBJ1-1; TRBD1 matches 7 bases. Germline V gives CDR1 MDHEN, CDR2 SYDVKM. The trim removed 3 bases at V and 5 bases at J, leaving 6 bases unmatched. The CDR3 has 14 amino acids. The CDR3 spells CASSFRGGRTEAFF. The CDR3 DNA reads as TGTGCCAGCAGTTTCAGGGGGGGCAGGACTGAAGCTTTCTTT.

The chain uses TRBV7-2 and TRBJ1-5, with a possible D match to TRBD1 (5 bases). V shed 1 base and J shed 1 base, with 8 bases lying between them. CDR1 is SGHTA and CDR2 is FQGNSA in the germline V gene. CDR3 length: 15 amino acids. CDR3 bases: TGTGCCAGCAGCTTAGTACAGGACAGCAATCAGCCCCAGCATTTT. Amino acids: CASSLVQDSNQPQHF.

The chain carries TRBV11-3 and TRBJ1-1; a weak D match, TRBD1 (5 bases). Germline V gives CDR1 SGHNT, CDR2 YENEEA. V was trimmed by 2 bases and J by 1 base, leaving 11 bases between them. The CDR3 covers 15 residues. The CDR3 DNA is TGTGCCAGCAGCTTATTTGGACAATCGAACACTGAAGCTTTCTTT. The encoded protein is CASSLFGQSNTEAFF.

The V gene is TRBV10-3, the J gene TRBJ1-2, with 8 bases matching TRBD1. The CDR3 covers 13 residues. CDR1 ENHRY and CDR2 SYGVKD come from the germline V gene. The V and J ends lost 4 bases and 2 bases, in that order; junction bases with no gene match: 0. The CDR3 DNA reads TGTGCCATCAGTGGACAGGGGAACTATGGCTACACCTTC. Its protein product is CAISGQGNYGYTF.

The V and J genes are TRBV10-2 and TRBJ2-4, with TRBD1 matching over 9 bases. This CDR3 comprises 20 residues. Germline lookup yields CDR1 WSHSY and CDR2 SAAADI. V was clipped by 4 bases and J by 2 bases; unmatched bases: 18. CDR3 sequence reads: CASSAALRTGQGGPKNIQYF. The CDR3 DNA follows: TGCGCCAGCAGTGCCGCCCTTAGAACGGGACAGGGAGGGCCCAAAAACATTCAGTACTTC.

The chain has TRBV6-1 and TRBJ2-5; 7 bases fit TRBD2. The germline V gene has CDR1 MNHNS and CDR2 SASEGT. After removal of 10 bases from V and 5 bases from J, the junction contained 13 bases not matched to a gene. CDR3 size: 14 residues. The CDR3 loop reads CATRPSGADETQYF. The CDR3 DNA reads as TGTGCCACACGGCCGAGCGGGGCGGATGAGACCCAGTACTTC.

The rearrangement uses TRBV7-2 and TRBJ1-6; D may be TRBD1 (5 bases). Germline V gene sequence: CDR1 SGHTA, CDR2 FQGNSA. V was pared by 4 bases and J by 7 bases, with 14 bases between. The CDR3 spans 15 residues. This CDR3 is CASSSWDGGNSPLHF. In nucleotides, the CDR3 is TGTGCCAGCAGCTCCTGGGACGGAGGGAATTCACCCCTCCACTTT. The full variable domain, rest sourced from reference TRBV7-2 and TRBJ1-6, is GAGVSQSPSNKVTEKGKDVELRCDPISGHTALYWYRQSLGQGLEFLIYFQGNSAPDKSGLPSDRFSAERTGGSVSTLTIQRTQQEDSAVYLCASSSWDGGNSPLHFGNGTRLTVT.

The DNA for the CDR3 is TGTGCCAGCAGTTCTCCCGGGGGGCGGGAGGCCCCCTATGGCTACACCTTC. It specifies CASSSPGGREAPYGYTF. This chain joins TRBV28 and TRBJ1-2; a possible D gene is TRBD1 (6 bases). The CDR3 totals 17 residues. V dropped 4 bases and J dropped 4 bases, with 22 bases sitting between them. The germline V gene has CDR1 MDHEN and CDR2 SYDVKM.

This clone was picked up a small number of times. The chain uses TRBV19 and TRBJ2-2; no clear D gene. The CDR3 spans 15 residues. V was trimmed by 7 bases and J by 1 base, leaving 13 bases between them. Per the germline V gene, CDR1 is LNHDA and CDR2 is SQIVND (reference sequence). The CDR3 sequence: CASMRPPGNTGELFF. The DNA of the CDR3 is TGTGCCAGTATGCGGCCCCCCGGGAACACCGGGGAGCTGTTTTTT.

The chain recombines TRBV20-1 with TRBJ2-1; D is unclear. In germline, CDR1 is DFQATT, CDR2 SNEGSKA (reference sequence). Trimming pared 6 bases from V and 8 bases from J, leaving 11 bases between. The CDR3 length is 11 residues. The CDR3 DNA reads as TGCAGTGCACCGTTCTTCGATGAGCAGTTCTTC. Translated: CSAPFFDEQFF.

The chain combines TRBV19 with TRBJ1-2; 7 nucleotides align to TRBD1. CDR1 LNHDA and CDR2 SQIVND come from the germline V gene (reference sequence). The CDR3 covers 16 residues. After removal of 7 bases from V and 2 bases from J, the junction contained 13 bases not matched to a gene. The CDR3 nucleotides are TGTGCCAGTACTTCTGGGACAGCCACTATCAACTATGGCTACACCTTC. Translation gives CASTSGTATINYGYTF.

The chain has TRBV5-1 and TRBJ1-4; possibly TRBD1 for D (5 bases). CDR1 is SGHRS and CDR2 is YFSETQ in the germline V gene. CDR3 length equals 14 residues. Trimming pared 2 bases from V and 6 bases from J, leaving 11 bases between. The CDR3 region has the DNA TGCGCCAGCAGCTTTTCAGGGATTGATGAAAAACTGTTTTTT. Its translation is CASSFSGIDEKLFF.

The CDR3 protein is CASSLKKEVPYNSPLHF. DNA for the CDR3: TGTGCCAGCAGCCTAAAGAAGGAGGTACCCTATAATTCACCCCTCCACTTT. The chain joins TRBV5-8 to TRBJ1-6; D call uncertain. CDR3 length: 17 amino acids. CDR1 SGHTS and CDR2 YDEGEE come from the germline V gene. With 4 bases removed from V and 2 bases from J, the gap between germline ends came to 16 bases.

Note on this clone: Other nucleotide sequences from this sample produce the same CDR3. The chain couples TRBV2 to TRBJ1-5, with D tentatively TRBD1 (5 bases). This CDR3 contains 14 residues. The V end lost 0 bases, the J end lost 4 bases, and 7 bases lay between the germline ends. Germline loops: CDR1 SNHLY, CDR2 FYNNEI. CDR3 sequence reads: CASSEATANQPQHF. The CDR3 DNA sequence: TGTGCCAGCAGTGAAGCGACAGCTAATCAGCCCCAGCATTTT.

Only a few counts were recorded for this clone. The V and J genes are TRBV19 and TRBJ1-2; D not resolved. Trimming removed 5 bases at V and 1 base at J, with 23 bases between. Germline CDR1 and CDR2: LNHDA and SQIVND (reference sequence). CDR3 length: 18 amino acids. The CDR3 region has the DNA TGTGCCAGTAGTCATCCCACTGGCGGAGAAGAATTTAACTATGGCTACACCTTC. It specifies CASSHPTGGEEFNYGYTF.

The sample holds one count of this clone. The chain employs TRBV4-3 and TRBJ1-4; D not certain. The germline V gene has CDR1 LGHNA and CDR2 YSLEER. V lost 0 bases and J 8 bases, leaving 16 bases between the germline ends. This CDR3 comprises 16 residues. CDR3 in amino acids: CASSQDDIGLREKLFF. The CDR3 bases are TGCGCCAGCAGCCAAGACGATATCGGGTTGAGGGAAAAACTGTTTTTT.

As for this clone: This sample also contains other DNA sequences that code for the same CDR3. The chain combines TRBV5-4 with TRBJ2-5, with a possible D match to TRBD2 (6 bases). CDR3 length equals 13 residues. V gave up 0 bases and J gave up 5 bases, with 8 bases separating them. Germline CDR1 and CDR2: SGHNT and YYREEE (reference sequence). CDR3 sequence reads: CASSLAGVETQYF. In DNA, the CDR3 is TGTGCCAGCAGCTTGGCGGGAGTGGAGACCCAGTACTTC. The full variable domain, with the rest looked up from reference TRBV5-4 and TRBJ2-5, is ETGVTQSPTHLIKTRGQQVTLRCSSQSGHNTVSWYQQALGQGPQFIFQYYREEENGRGNFPPRFSGLQFPNYSSELNVNALELDDSALYLCASSLAGVETQYFGPGTRLLVL.

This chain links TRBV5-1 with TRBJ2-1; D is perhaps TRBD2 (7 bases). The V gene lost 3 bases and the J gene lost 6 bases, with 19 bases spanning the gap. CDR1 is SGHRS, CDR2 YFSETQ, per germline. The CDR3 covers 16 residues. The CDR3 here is CASSSASRGGLNEQFF. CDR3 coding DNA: TGCGCCAGCAGCTCTGCGTCAAGGGGGGGCCTCAATGAGCAGTTCTTC.

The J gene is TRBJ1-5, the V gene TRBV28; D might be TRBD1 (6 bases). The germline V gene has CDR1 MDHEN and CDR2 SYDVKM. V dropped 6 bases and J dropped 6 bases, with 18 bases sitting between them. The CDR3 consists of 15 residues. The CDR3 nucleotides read TGTGCCAGCAGCCTAAGGGGGGAGAGGCGTCAGCCCCAGCATTTT. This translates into CASSLRGERRQPQHF. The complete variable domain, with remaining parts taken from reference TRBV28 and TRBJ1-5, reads DVKVTQSSRYLVKRTGEKVFLECVQDMDHENMFWYRQDPGLGLRLIYFSYDVKMKEKGDIPEGYSVSREKKERFSLILESASTNQTSMYLCASSLRGERRQPQHFGDGTRLSIL.

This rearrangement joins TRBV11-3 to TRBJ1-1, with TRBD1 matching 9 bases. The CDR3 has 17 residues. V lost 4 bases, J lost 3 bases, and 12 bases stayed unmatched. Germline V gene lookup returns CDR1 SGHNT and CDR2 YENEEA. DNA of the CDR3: TGTGCCAGCAGCTCGAAACGGGCGGGACAGGGCTACACTGAAGCTTTCTTT. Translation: CASSSKRAGQGYTEAFF.

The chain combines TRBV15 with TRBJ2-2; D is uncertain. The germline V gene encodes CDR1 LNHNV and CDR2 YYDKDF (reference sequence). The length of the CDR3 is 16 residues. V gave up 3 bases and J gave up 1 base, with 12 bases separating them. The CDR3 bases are TGTGCCACCAGCAGTGGACGGTTTTTGAACACCGGGGAGCTGTTTTTT. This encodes CATSSGRFLNTGELFF.

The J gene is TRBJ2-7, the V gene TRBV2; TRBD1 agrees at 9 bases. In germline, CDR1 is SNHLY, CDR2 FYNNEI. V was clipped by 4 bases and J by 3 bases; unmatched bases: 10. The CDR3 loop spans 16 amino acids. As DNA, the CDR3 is TGTGCCAGCAGTGGACTCGACAGGGGGGTAATCTACGAGCAGTACTTC. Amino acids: CASSGLDRGVIYEQYF.